These 25 T cell receptor beta chains were sequenced from one sample in a study of T cells in Graves' hyperthyroidism and ophthalmopathy (dated by TCRdb to the late 2010s). Library preparation was by multiplex PCR. The instrument was an Illumina HiSeq 2000. Amplification of TCR beta CDR3 regions was carried out from RNA transcripts. The TCR CDR3 was subjected to a first round of RT-PCR using the HTBI primer set and the Qiagen OneStep RT-PCR kit. TCRdb reworked the public reads: Q25 trimming with fastp, MiXCR clone assembly, productive beta chains retained. Rows with a matching CDR3 protein are joined into one entry that keeps the most common DNA and genes. The sample has some 300,000 distinct CDR3 sequences on record, roughly 20% of them singletons. In total, the top ten clones hold less than 45% of the sample. The source material was blood. These receptors were taken from a man aged 45-60 years with Graves' ophthalmopathy.

The chain joins TRBV5-5 to TRBJ1-4, with D uncertain. V lost 2 bases and J lost 0, with 5 bases in between. CDR3 length equals 14 residues. CDR1 is SGHKS, CDR2 YYEKEE, per germline (reference sequence). The CDR3 spells CASSLVPTNEKLFF. CDR3 DNA: TGTGCCAGCAGCTTAGTTCCAACTAATGAAAAACTGTTTTTT.

This clonotype turned up a few times. This chain uses TRBV20-1 with TRBJ2-3; a weak D match, TRBD2 (6 bases). Trimming took 5 bases from V and 0 from J, leaving 9 bases between them. The germline gives CDR1 DFQATT, CDR2 SNEGSKA (reference sequence). This CDR3 is built from 13 residues. The CDR3 region has the DNA TGCAGTGCTCGCACTAGCAGCACAGATACGCAGTATTTT. Amino acids: CSARTSSTDTQYF.

In its sample, this clonotype was seen a few times. The V and J genes are TRBV27 and TRBJ2-7; maybe TRBD1 (6 bases). Trimming removed 5 bases at V and 1 base at J, with 18 bases between. Germline V gene sequence: CDR1 MNHEY, CDR2 SMNVEV (reference sequence). The length of the CDR3 is 16 residues. Here the CDR3 reads CASSPVSTGKSYEQYF. The CDR3 coding sequence is TGTGCCAGCAGTCCCGTCTCGACAGGCAAATCCTACGAGCAGTACTTC.

In its sample, this clonotype was seen a few times. The genes are TRBV9 and TRBJ2-1, with TRBD2 matching over 13 bases. This CDR3 is 15 amino acids long. V dropped 2 bases and J dropped 10; count of bases not matched to a gene: 6. CDR1 is SGDLS, CDR2 YYNGEE, per germline. CDR3 in amino acids: CASSVGLAGAREQFF. CDR3 bases: TGTGCCAGCAGCGTCGGACTAGCGGGAGCTCGGGAGCAGTTCTTC.

This clonotype was picked up many times. V usage is TRBV11-2 and J usage is TRBJ2-3; 12 bases align to TRBD2. The V and J ends lost 2 bases and 7 bases, in that order; junction bases with no gene match: 4. The CDR3 contains 15 residues. The germline V gene encodes CDR1 SGHAT and CDR2 FQNNGV. In DNA, the CDR3 is TGTGCCAGCAGCTTAATGACTAGCGGGAGTCATACGCAGTATTTT. As protein: CASSLMTSGSHTQYF.

This chain joins TRBV5-6 and TRBJ2-2, with D tentatively TRBD2 (5 bases). This CDR3 comprises 14 residues. CDR1 and CDR2 (germline): SGHDT, YYEEEE. The V end lost 3 bases, the J end lost 4 bases, and 10 bases lay between the germline ends. CDR3 sequence reads: CASSSLAGTGELFF. In DNA, the CDR3 is TGTGCCAGCAGCTCACTCGCGGGCACCGGGGAGCTGTTTTTT.

There are many counts of this clonotype. This chain uses TRBV7-3 with TRBJ2-3; 8 bases line up with TRBD2. The CDR3 covers 16 residues. Germline V gene lookup returns CDR1 SGHTA and CDR2 FQGTGA. V lost 1 base to trimming and J lost 1 base; unmatched junction nucleotides: 4. CDR3 DNA sequence: TGTGCCAGCAGCTTAAATCCAGCGGGAGGCACAGATACGCAGTATTTT. As protein: CASSLNPAGGTDTQYF.

This clonotype showed up many times. The rearrangement joins TRBV2 to TRBJ1-1; 7 nucleotides line up with TRBD1. The CDR3 contains 14 residues. Per the germline V gene, CDR1 is SNHLY and CDR2 is FYNNEI. Trimming cost V 0 bases and J 7 bases; bases outside gene matches: 5. This chain's CDR3 is CASSEASGQLEAFF. CDR3 DNA sequence: TGTGCCAGCAGTGAAGCCTCGGGACAGCTTGAAGCTTTCTTT.

The J gene is TRBJ1-6, the V gene TRBV10-3; 7 nucleotides match TRBD1. This CDR3 is built from 14 residues. The germline V gene encodes CDR1 ENHRY and CDR2 SYGVKD. V trimming: 5 bases; J trimming: 7 bases; junction bases outside the gene matches: 5. The chain's CDR3 is CAISLPGQNSPLHF. DNA for the CDR3: TGTGCCATCAGTCTCCCGGGACAGAATTCACCCCTCCACTTT.

In its sample, this clonotype was seen many times. This chain links TRBV6-1 with TRBJ1-5; D uncertain. Trimming stripped 5 bases from V and 9 bases from J, with 17 bases between. Germline CDR1 is MNHNS and CDR2 is SASEGT. The CDR3 is 14 amino acids. CDR3 sequence reads: CASSHTITDWPQHF. The DNA of the CDR3 is TGTGCCAGCAGTCACACCATAACGGATTGGCCCCAGCATTTT.

Details on this clonotype: This may come from a read error, since a much larger clone is one base off. The chain employs TRBV28 and TRBJ2-3; 13 nucleotides line up with TRBD2. Germline V gene data show CDR1 as MDHEN and CDR2 as SYDVKM. The CDR3 is 15 amino acids. This CDR3 is CVSILAGGATDTQYF. In nucleotides, the CDR3 is TGTGTCAGCATACTAGCGGGAGGGGCGACAGATACGCAGTATTTT.

This clonotype has at least ten counts. The rearrangement joins TRBV20-1 to TRBJ2-1, with no clear D. The CDR3 sequence is 10 residues long. The V end lost 5 bases, the J end lost 6 bases, and 5 bases lay between the germline ends. Germline loops: CDR1 DFQATT, CDR2 SNEGSKA (reference sequence). CDR3 nucleotides: TGCAGTGCTGGAACCAATGAGCAGTTCTTC. It specifies CSAGTNEQFF.

V is TRBV30 and J is TRBJ1-1, with TRBD1 matching 8 bases. This CDR3 comprises 16 residues. V lost 5 bases, J lost 7 bases, and 18 bases stayed unmatched. CDR1 GTSNPN and CDR2 SVGIG come from the germline V gene (reference sequence). The CDR3 spells CAWGKPTPQGASEAFF. The DNA for the CDR3 is TGTGCCTGGGGGAAACCGACCCCTCAGGGGGCCAGTGAAGCTTTCTTT.

There are many counts of this clonotype. The chain uses TRBV6-6 and TRBJ1-1; possibly TRBD1 for D (5 bases). This CDR3 has 15 residues. Germline CDR1 reads MNHNY; CDR2 reads SVGAGI (reference sequence). Deletions cut 2 bases from V and 0 bases from J, with 10 bases between. CDR3: CASSYDSRLNTEAFF. CDR3 nucleotide sequence: TGTGCCAGCAGTTACGACAGTCGACTGAACACTGAAGCTTTCTTT.

Comment on this clonotype: A read error may be the cause here, since a much bigger clone is one base away. The V gene is TRBV20-1, the J gene TRBJ2-7, with 11 bases that match TRBD2. This CDR3 has 15 amino acids. The V segment lost 1 base and the J segment 6 bases; nucleotides outside the gene matches: 8. Germline values: CDR1 DFQATT, CDR2 SNEGSKA (reference sequence). The CDR3 is CSARVVGLAGGEQYF. The CDR3 bases are TGCAGTGCTAGAGTCGTAGGGCTAGCGGGAGGCGAGCAGTACTTC.

This clonotype was counted at least ten times. This sequence joins TRBV12-3 or TRBV12-4 and TRBJ2-2, with 11 bases that match TRBD2. Trimming cost V 3 bases and J 1 base; bases outside gene matches: 13. The length of the CDR3 is 20 residues. The CDR3 nucleotides read TGTGCCAGCAGTTTCAGGGGAGGGACTAGCGGACCCGAGAACACCGGGGAGCTGTTTTTT. Protein: CASSFRGGTSGPENTGELFF.

This clonotype was counted at least ten times. This chain uses TRBV28 with TRBJ2-1; no definite D call. Trimming pared 2 bases from V and 5 bases from J, leaving 7 bases between. The CDR3 has 13 amino acids. Germline values: CDR1 MDHEN, CDR2 SYDVKM. CDR3 sequence reads: CASSLAANNEQFF. CDR3 DNA sequence: TGTGCCAGCAGTTTAGCCGCTAACAATGAGCAGTTCTTC.

This clonotype was found many times. This rearrangement joins TRBV2 to TRBJ2-7; TRBD2 agrees at 7 bases. V lost 8 bases to trimming and J lost 4 bases; unmatched junction nucleotides: 11. CDR3 length equals 14 residues. Germline CDR1 and CDR2: SNHLY and FYNNEI. The CDR3 is CASRWGGSKYEQYF. The CDR3 DNA reads as TGTGCCAGCCGTTGGGGCGGGAGTAAATACGAGCAGTACTTC. The full variable domain, with the rest looked up from reference TRBV2 and TRBJ2-7, is EPEVTQTPSHQVTQMGQEVILRCVPISNHLYFYWYRQILGQKVEFLVSFYNNEISEKSEIFDDQFSVERPDGSNFTLKIRSTKLEDSAMYFCASRWGGSKYEQYFGPGTRLTVT.

The chain carries TRBV9 and TRBJ2-7; possibly TRBD2 for D (5 bases). The ends were cut back, 3 bases at V and 0 bases at J, with 10 bases in the middle. This CDR3 contains 14 residues. Germline-derived CDR1 and CDR2 are SGDLS and YYNGEE. Here the CDR3 reads CASSAGLISYEQYF. CDR3 nucleotide sequence: TGTGCCAGCAGCGCCGGACTGATCTCCTACGAGCAGTACTTC.

This clonotype was observed a handful of times. This rearrangement joins TRBV9 to TRBJ2-3; 7 bases match TRBD1. CDR1 is SGDLS, CDR2 YYNGEE, per germline. The ends lost 4 bases at V and 0 bases at J; junction bases unmatched: 11. This CDR3 comprises 17 residues. CDR3 loop: CASSPLGTETSTDTQYF. DNA for the CDR3: TGTGCCAGCAGCCCCCTCGGGACAGAGACTAGCACAGATACGCAGTATTTT. Together with reference TRBV9 and TRBJ2-3, the CDR3 gives the full variable domain: DSGVTQTPKHLITATGQRVTLRCSPRSGDLSVYWYQQSLDQGLQFLIQYYNGEERAKGNILERFSAQQFPDLHSELNLSSLELGDSALYFCASSPLGTETSTDTQYFGPGTRLTVL.

The sample holds a few counts of this clonotype. The chain joins TRBV7-8 to TRBJ1-1, with TRBD1 matching over 7 bases. The trim removed 3 bases at V and 4 bases at J, leaving 5 bases unmatched. CDR3 length: 14 amino acids. The germline gives CDR1 SGHVS, CDR2 FQNEAQ. CDR3 in DNA: TGTGCCAGCAGCTTCGACAGGGTACGCACTGAAGCTTTCTTT. Encoded protein: CASSFDRVRTEAFF.

The CDR3 protein is CASQQADTQYF. The CDR3 nucleotides are TGTGCCAGTCAACAGGCCGATACGCAGTATTTT. V is TRBV19 and J is TRBJ2-3, with D perhaps matching TRBD1 (5 bases). Trimming took 8 bases from V and 6 from J, leaving 9 bases between them. Germline V lookup: CDR1 LNHDA, CDR2 SQIVND (reference sequence). There are 11 residues in the CDR3.

There are many counts of this clonotype. V gene TRBV11-2 combines with J gene TRBJ1-4; 7 nucleotides align to TRBD1. The CDR3 loop spans 16 amino acids. Germline lookup yields CDR1 SGHAT and CDR2 FQNNGV. V trimming: 3 bases; J trimming: 5 bases; junction bases outside the gene matches: 9. Here the CDR3 DNA reads TGTGCCAGCAGCTTGACCCGGGACAGAGGAAATGAAAAACTGTTTTTT. Translated, it gives CASSLTRDRGNEKLFF.

This clonotype was seen a few times. CDR3 DNA sequence: TGTGCCAGCAGTTTAAGGCCTAGCGGGAGCACAGATACGCAGTATTTT. Protein sequence: CASSLRPSGSTDTQYF. The V call is TRBV27, the J call TRBJ2-3, with 8 bases aligning to TRBD2. Germline V gives CDR1 MNHEY, CDR2 SMNVEV (reference sequence). The CDR3 length is 16 residues. The J segment lost 0 bases and the V segment lost 2 bases, leaving 4 bases of the junction unmatched.

A note on this clonotype: No conserved phenylalanine or tryptophan is present at the end of the CDR3, so a read error is the likely explanation. The chain is built from TRBV5-4 and TRBJ2-7; possible D gene TRBD1, 6 bases. The V end lost 2 bases, the J end lost 3 bases, and 15 bases lay between the germline ends. CDR1 is SGHNT and CDR2 is YYREEE in the germline V gene (reference sequence). The CDR3 has 15 residues. CDR3 DNA sequence: TGTGCCAGCAGCTTTGCAGGGGATCTCTACTACGAGCAGTACCTC. Translating gives CASSFAGDLYYEQYL.